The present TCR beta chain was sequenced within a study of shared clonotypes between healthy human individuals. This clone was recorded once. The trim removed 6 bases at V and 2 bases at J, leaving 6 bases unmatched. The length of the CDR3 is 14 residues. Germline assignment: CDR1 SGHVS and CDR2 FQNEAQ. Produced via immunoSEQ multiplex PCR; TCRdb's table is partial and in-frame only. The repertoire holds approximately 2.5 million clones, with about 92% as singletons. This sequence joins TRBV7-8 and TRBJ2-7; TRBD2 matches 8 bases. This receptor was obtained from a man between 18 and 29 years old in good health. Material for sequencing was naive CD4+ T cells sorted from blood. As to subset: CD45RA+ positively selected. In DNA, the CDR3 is TGTGCCAGCAGTCCGAGCGGGAGACCCTACGAGCAGTACTTC. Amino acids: CASSPSGRPYEQYF.